A single sample is the source of the 15 T cell receptor beta chains below, sequenced in a study of T cell responses to AZD1222 COVID-19 vaccine. Using immunoSEQ multiplex PCR, the repertoire was profiled, and TCRdb retains in-frame clones only, with some absent. This table has 85,000 to 130,000 clones, roughly 89% appearing once. The specimen comprised peripheral blood, sampled on day 0 of AZD1222 vaccination. These receptors all stem from an adult in good health.

This sequence joins TRBV24-1 and TRBJ2-2, with 10 bases identical to TRBD1. The CDR3 spans 15 residues. Unmatched junction bases numbered 6, after V lost 7 bases and J lost 5 bases. CDR1 and CDR2 from the germline V gene are KGHDR and SFDVKD. The CDR3 here is CATSTGTGVTGELFF. The CDR3 bases are TGTGCCACCAGCACCGGGACAGGGGTTACCGGGGAGCTGTTTTTT.

The V call is TRBV28, the J call TRBJ1-5; TRBD1 might be the D (5 bases). CDR1 is MDHEN, CDR2 SYDVKM, per germline. V lost 7 bases and J lost 6, with 16 bases in between. The CDR3 length is 14 residues. The CDR3 loop reads CASIPLGVGQPQHF. CDR3 DNA: TGTGCCAGCATTCCCTTGGGGGTCGGTCAGCCCCAGCATTTT. Drawing the rest from reference TRBV28 and TRBJ1-5, the complete variable domain is DVKVTQSSRYLVKRTGEKVFLECVQDMDHENMFWYRQDPGLGLRLIYFSYDVKMKEKGDIPEGYSVSREKKERFSLILESASTNQTSMYLCASIPLGVGQPQHFGDGTRLSIL.

The V call is TRBV19, the J call TRBJ1-1, with D possibly matching TRBD1 (5 bases). Between the trimmed V and J ends, which lost 5 bases and 8 bases, there was a span of 21 bases. CDR3 length: 15 residues. Germline CDR1 and CDR2: LNHDA and SQIVND (reference sequence). CDR3 amino acids: CASSGVRAGRLEAFF. CDR3 sequence (DNA): TGTGCCAGTAGTGGAGTTAGGGCAGGGCGATTGGAAGCTTTCTTT.

The chain joins TRBV15 to TRBJ2-5; D remains unclear. V was clipped by 0 bases and J by 4 bases, with 6 bases between them. CDR3 length: 13 amino acids. The germline CDR1 and CDR2 sequences are LNHNV and YYDKDF (reference sequence). CDR3 amino acids: CATSRDPRETQYF. CDR3 DNA: TGTGCCACCAGCAGAGATCCTAGAGAGACCCAGTACTTC.

The chain joins TRBV27 to TRBJ1-4; no clear D gene. CDR3 length: 15 amino acids. The germline V gene encodes CDR1 MNHEY and CDR2 SMNVEV (reference sequence). The V and J ends lost 0 bases and 5 bases respectively, with 10 bases between them. CDR3 sequence: CASSLSWGWNEKLFF. CDR3 coding DNA: TGTGCCAGCAGTTTATCGTGGGGTTGGAATGAAAAACTGTTTTTT.

CDR3 loop: CAISESRWDISNQPQHF. CDR3 bases: TGTGCCATCAGTGAGTCGAGGTGGGACATTAGCAATCAGCCCCAGCATTTT. This chain joins TRBV10-3 and TRBJ1-5, with a tentative D call TRBD1 (6 bases). The CDR3 contains 17 residues. The germline V gene encodes CDR1 ENHRY and CDR2 SYGVKD. V was trimmed by 0 bases and J by 0 bases, leaving 12 bases between them.

The rearrangement links TRBV6-5 to TRBJ2-3, with 7 bases that match TRBD2. The CDR3 has 14 residues. CDR1 and CDR2 (germline): MNHEY, SVGAGI. J lost 2 bases, V lost 7 bases, and 6 bases had no gene match. In DNA, the CDR3 is TGTGCCAGCACCCCCGCGGGGGACACAGATACGCAGTATTTT. This translates into CASTPAGDTDTQYF.

This clone was recorded a few times. This chain links TRBV5-5 with TRBJ1-5; D is uncertain. Germline V CDR1 and CDR2: SGHKS, YYEKEE (reference sequence). The CDR3 has 17 residues. V gave up 0 bases and J gave up 3 bases, with 16 bases separating them. The CDR3 is CASSLDGPARINQPQHF. CDR3 bases: TGTGCCAGCAGCTTGGATGGCCCGGCCCGGATCAATCAGCCCCAGCATTTT.

This chain connects TRBV27 to TRBJ1-1; no clear D gene. CDR1 and CDR2 (germline): MNHEY, SMNVEV (reference sequence). This CDR3 has 17 amino acids. V lost 3 bases and J lost 4, with 21 bases in between. This CDR3 is CASSFSLARGRVTEAFF. The CDR3 DNA sequence: TGTGCCAGCAGTTTTTCCCTAGCCCGAGGGAGGGTCACTGAAGCTTTCTTT.

This sequence joins TRBV18 and TRBJ2-4, with D possibly TRBD2 on 6 matching bases. The CDR3 contains 15 residues. The V end lost 3 bases, the J end lost 0 bases, and 9 bases lay between the germline ends. CDR1 is KGHSH, CDR2 LQKENI, per germline. The CDR3, as DNA: TGTGCCAGCTCACCGGGACTGGAAGCCAAAAACATTCAGTACTTC. Translating it yields CASSPGLEAKNIQYF. Complete variable domain (other parts from reference TRBV18 and TRBJ2-4): NAGVMQNPRHLVRRRGQEARLRCSPMKGHSHVYWYRQLPEEGLKFMVYLQKENIIDESGMPKERFSAEFPKEGPSILRIQQVVRGDSAAYFCASSPGLEAKNIQYFGAGTRLSVL.

This chain links TRBV4-3 with TRBJ2-1; 9 bases match TRBD1. CDR1 is LGHNA and CDR2 is YSLEER in the germline V gene. This CDR3 has 15 amino acids. The J segment lost 6 bases and the V segment lost 3 bases, leaving 6 bases of the junction unmatched. The CDR3 DNA sequence: TGCGCCAGCAGCCATTACAGGGGGCGCGGCAATGAGCAGTTCTTC. Protein: CASSHYRGRGNEQFF.

The rearrangement uses TRBV29-1 and TRBJ2-7, with D tentatively TRBD1 (5 bases). This CDR3 comprises 14 residues. Trimming took off 0 bases at V and 0 bases at J, with 9 bases between the two ends. The germline gives CDR1 SQVTM, CDR2 ANQGSEA. This CDR3 is CSVEEDTSSYEQYF. The CDR3 nucleotides read TGCAGCGTTGAAGAGGACACAAGCTCCTACGAGCAGTACTTC.

The chain combines TRBV10-1 with TRBJ1-1; 10 positions match TRBD1. Germline trimming cut 6 bases from V and 0 bases from J; bases unmatched to any gene: 4. CDR3 length: 15 amino acids. The germline V gene has CDR1 WNHNN and CDR2 SYGVQD (reference sequence). The CDR3 sequence is CASRGQGPMNTEAFF. The CDR3 DNA reads TGCGCCAGCAGGGGACAGGGGCCGATGAACACTGAAGCTTTCTTT.

The chain recombines TRBV18 with TRBJ1-1, with D uncertain. Trimming pared 6 bases from V and 3 bases from J, leaving 14 bases between. The CDR3 consists of 14 residues. Germline CDR1 reads KGHSH; CDR2 reads LQKENI. CDR3 protein: CASSFGSLYTEAFF. CDR3 sequence (DNA): TGTGCCAGCTCTTTTGGCAGCCTATACACTGAAGCTTTCTTT.

The chain's CDR3 is CASSDGQGGNSPLHF. In nucleotides, the CDR3 is TGTGCCAGCAGTGATGGACAGGGTGGTAATTCACCCCTCCACTTT. The chain couples TRBV25-1 to TRBJ1-6; 8 positions agree with TRBD1. The CDR3 has 15 residues. V lost 3 bases, J lost 6 bases, and 4 bases stayed unmatched. Germline lookup yields CDR1 MGHDK and CDR2 SYGVNS.